Listed below are T cell receptor beta chains from one sample, sequenced in a study of shared clonotypes between healthy human individuals. The assay was immunoSEQ multiplex PCR, and TCRdb's table has in-frame clones only and misses some. The sample has under 2.5 million clones; under 95% are singletons. The sample consisted of naive CD4+ T cells from PBMCs. These receptors were obtained from a man younger than 35 in good health. Some clones in this sample may be carry-over from other donors' samples. Each CDR3 is given without its conserved first and last residue. Each record gives: CDR3 length, V gene, CDR3 protein.

>13|TRBV28
ASRSTWPPWAEAF
>12|TRBV28
ASSLSGTTYEQY
>14|TRBV28
ASRHRPGVLRDEQY
>14|TRBV5-1
ASSLVGAEGNYGYT
>11|TRBV19
ASSVGQRYGYT
>14|TRBV19
ASSKTGGQGAYEQY
>11|TRBV2
AGSGTGQNEQF
>12|TRBV5-1
ASSIGTSGNEQF
>15|TRBV19
ASSIGTTLAYYNEQF
>13|TRBV5-1
ASSKRTGDTGELF
>12|TRBV5-1
ASSPGQGSQPQH
>12|TRBV28
ASSSGQWGEKLF
>12|TRBV5-1
ASSPIGLSDEQY
>11|TRBV28
ASAIAANYGYT
>10|TRBV6-5
ASSRDRLEQY
>14|TRBV6-1
ASSEVETAFRQPQH
>14|TRBV7-9
ASSPPSVANTGELF
>16|TRBV11-2
ASSLALGGLAGDLTQY
>9|TRBV20-1
SAEEERAQY
>12|TRBV7-2
ASSPRTGAQPQH
>11|TRBV7-9
ASSQWGRPEAF
>13|TRBV4-1
ASSQGTALNYGYT
>16|TRBV5-1
ASSFRDRGFSGANVLT
>13|TRBV6-5
ASSYSGVYTDTQY
>16|TRBV19
ASSHGTGGFYSNQPQH
>14|TRBV5-1
ASSLIVLAGNNEQF
>13|TRBV19
ASSGTRGGNEKLF
>13|TRBV18
ASSPPRDGPYGYT
>12|TRBV7-6
ASSPGLSNEKLF
>12|TRBV19
ASSMGTGADTQY
>12|TRBV28
ASSLWGGNQPQH
>15|TRBV14
ASSQDPAGSYTTEAF
>12|TRBV11-3
ASSLGFVTDTQY